What follows describes a single TCR beta chain. Antigen specificity is unknown. Primers used in a second PCR of roughly 7 to 12 cycles were a sample-barcoded 5' primer and a J-beta primer mix. Each cDNA was tagged by a template-switch adaptor containing 12 random nucleotides. A single record per CDR3 protein comes from TCRdb applying MiXCR to the 5' RACE reads. The sample includes around 1,700,000 distinct CDR3 sequences, 28% of them seen just once. Trimming removed 5 bases from V and 2 bases from J, with 16 bases in between. CDR1 is DFQATT, CDR2 SNEGSKA, per germline (reference sequence). The CDR3 spans 15 residues. The study recruited healthy Caucasian donors from Russia who were aged about 6 to 90. This specimen belongs to a study of blood T cells in healthy people across ages. Findings and caveats of the study: TCR beta diversity, measured per million T cells, fell in a roughly linear way with age.

The source is a woman in her 30s in good health. The chain combines TRBV20-1 with TRBJ1-5; unclear D gene. Sample: blood. CDR3 in amino acids: CSAAGSRGGNQPQHF. CDR3 coding DNA: TGCAGTGCTGCGGGTAGCCGGGGAGGCAATCAGCCCCAGCATTTT.